This TCR beta chain was documented in a study of T cell responses to AZD1222 COVID-19 vaccine. V shed 6 bases and J shed 0 bases, with 11 bases lying between them. The CDR3 is 14 amino acids. Germline V gene lookup returns CDR1 MNHEY and CDR2 SVGAGI. Study findings and constraints: Only a handful of AZD1222 recipients were seropositive at baseline.

For this clone: What it binds is unknown.

Clones were read by immunoSEQ multiplex PCR, and TCRdb kept only the in-frame ones, dropping some. The sample includes 150,000 to 200,000 clones, more than 85% seen only once; the top ten take about 3.9%. The input for sequencing was peripheral blood, taken on day 0 of AZD1222 vaccination. The TCR was taken from an adult in good health. V is TRBV6-5 and J is TRBJ1-1, with D uncertain. In DNA, the CDR3 is TGTGCCAGCAGCACGGCGAACTTGAACACTGAAGCTTTCTTT. It yields the protein CASSTANLNTEAFF.